This TCR beta chain comes out of a study of CD8+ T cells in alopecia areata. Study background: Tofacitinib lasted 6 to 18 months, then 6 months off drug. The study's findings and limits: Baseline CD8+ expansion's link to response remains uncertain, as there was one nonresponder. Clonality was higher in lesional than normal scalp, especially in alopecia totalis/universalis.

The CDR3 totals 14 residues. V lost 5 bases, J lost 2 bases, and 3 bases stayed unmatched. Per the germline V gene, CDR1 is PRHDT and CDR2 is FYEKMQ (reference sequence). This sample's treatment: oral pan-JAK inhibitor, 5-10 mg twice daily. cDNA serving as the sequencing template came from extracted, reverse transcribed RNA. Clones were read by immunoSEQ multiplex PCR, and TCRdb kept only the in-frame ones, dropping some. The data show approximately 300,000 clones, roughly 64% seen once. On this clone itself: Its antigen is as yet unknown.

The receptor was derived from a human donor with alopecia areata. The chain links TRBV13 to TRBJ1-3; TRBD1 matches at 7 bases. This sample comprised CD4+ T cells sorted from blood, obtained at week 24, from a patient treated with tofacitinib. The CDR3 protein is CASSGGQPGNTIYF. DNA of the CDR3: TGTGCCAGCAGCGGGGGACAGCCTGGAAACACCATATATTTT.